Listed below are T cell receptor beta chains from one sample, sequenced in a study of T cell repertoires in cytomegalovirus infection. One entry per CDR3 protein results from TCRdb running MiXCR on the reads. The repertoire consists of a few hundred thousand distinct CDR3 sequences, with approximately 25% occurring once and the leading ten covering about 12%. Sequencing was done on a sample of PBMCs. These receptors were collected from a human donor in good health (CMV status not recorded). Some clones in this sample may be carry-over from other donors' samples. Both conserved end residues are trimmed from each CDR3. The order of the fields is J gene, V gene, CDR3 protein.

TRBJ2-2	TRBV6-5	ASSQRVRGPGELF
TRBJ1-1	TRBV19	ASSIEEQKNTEAF
TRBJ1-1	TRBV28	ASSRYASGIQYAEAF
TRBJ1-4	TRBV7-6	ASSPRDSTNEKLF
TRBJ1-1	TRBV6-2/TRBV6-3	ASSYTGGGQQAF
TRBJ1-5	TRBV2	ASSELAAGYQPQH
TRBJ1-2	TRBV5-3	ASSRRTGVYGYT
TRBJ2-1	TRBV20-1	SARDRGTYNEQF
TRBJ2-1	TRBV7-6	ASSPLTHNEQF
TRBJ1-2	TRBV6-1	ASRGDRGVSYGYT
TRBJ2-7	TRBV7-2	ASSRQYEQY
TRBJ2-5	TRBV4-1	ASSPTSGGTGQETQY
TRBJ1-2	TRBV12-3/TRBV12-4	ASSRDRVYGYT
TRBJ2-1	TRBV6-2/TRBV6-3	ASRRSGTLNEQF
TRBJ1-4	TRBV15	ATSIQSGTGRRSEKLF
TRBJ1-1	TRBV29-1	SVEFRRNTEAF
TRBJ1-2	TRBV12-3/TRBV12-4	ASSLRWQDGYT
TRBJ1-2	TRBV29-1	SVEDNYGYT
TRBJ2-5	TRBV11-1	ASSSRTRKETQY
TRBJ1-2	TRBV7-9	ASTRRQANYGYT
TRBJ2-2	TRBV20-1	SAWDRGPTGELF
TRBJ2-1	TRBV7-2	ASSLARRPLNEQF
TRBJ1-5	TRBV12-3/TRBV12-4	ASSTPGDQPQH
TRBJ2-5	TRBV20-1	SARGRLETQY
TRBJ2-2	TRBV4-2	ASSQTQAGGPIGELF
TRBJ2-7	TRBV7-9	ASSSGLAGGLIHEQY
TRBJ2-3	TRBV7-2	ASSLAPVASGSTDTQY
TRBJ1-6	TRBV5-6	ASSRGTGSSSYNSPLH